This TCR beta chain came from a study of blood T cell repertoires in COVID-19. Per the study methods: The authors estimated nucleated cell counts from reference gene primer amplification. Repertoires were generated with immunoSEQ multiplex PCR, while TCRdb's copy carries only in-frame clones and drops some. The DNA gave D and trimming, while V, J and clone size come from that table. In the table there are hundreds of thousands of clones, around 88% of which are singletons. This clone appeared a few times. Other DNA sequences from this sample encode an identical CDR3 as well. Sequencing was performed on PBMCs or T cells enriched from blood (not recorded which). This sequence originates from a woman aged 40-49 years who had recovered from COVID-19.

CDR3 coding DNA: TGTGCCTGGAGTGTGAGGGTCCGGGAGACCCAGTACTTC. Translation gives CAWSVRVRETQYF. The genes are TRBV30 and TRBJ2-5, with D tentatively TRBD2 (5 bases). Germline CDR1 reads GTSNPN; CDR2 reads SVGIG (reference sequence). The CDR3 is 13 residues long. With 0 bases removed from V and 5 bases from J, the gap between germline ends came to 10 bases.